The clone carrying this T cell receptor beta chain was seen a handful of times. With 60 Vbeta and 13 Jbeta primers, the PCR was carried out. Profiling relied on immunoSEQ multiplex PCR, and the TCRdb table lists in-frame clones only, not all of them. The sample lists roughly 190,000 clones, around 78% occurring once. This entry comes from a study of cytomegalovirus exposure and HLA in healthy donors. Trimming cost V 5 bases and J 7 bases, with 17 bases left between them. The CDR3 length is 14 residues. The germline gives CDR1 SGHVS, CDR2 FQNEAQ. The sequenced material came from PBMCs. The gene calls are TRBV7-8 and TRBJ1-2; D is perhaps TRBD1 (5 bases). The sequence was collected from a woman aged 25 to 39 in good health and CMV-seropositive. The CDR3 reads CASSAKAGGGGYTF. The CDR3 DNA follows: TGTGCCAGCAGCGCGAAAGCGGGGGGTGGTGGCTACACCTTC.